This T cell receptor (beta chain) was obtained from a study of shared clonotypes between healthy human individuals. Whole-study findings and limits: Clonotype sharing among donors likely depends on sequencing depth. Compared with clonotypes that all four donors shared, non-shared clonotypes had lower generation probabilities.

Naive CD8 isolation took CD45RO-negative cells positively selected for CCR7 and excluded terminally differentiated effector memory CD45RA+ cells. A word on this clone: Its antigen is as yet unknown.

The sorted-subset replicate PCRs were given 200 ng DNA, which is tens of thousands of T cell genomes. Assay used: immunoSEQ multiplex PCR; TCRdb lists only in-frame clones, some missing. Counted here are 560,000 or so clones, 90% to 97% occurring once; the ten biggest clones make up 0.095% to 0.13%. V gave up 0 bases and J gave up 4 bases; unmatched junction bases: 9. The CDR3 spans 18 residues. Germline lookup yields CDR1 MDHEN and CDR2 SYDVKM. Sequenced sample: naive CD8+ T cells sorted from blood. The TCR was taken from a woman in her thirties in good health. The J gene is TRBJ2-2, the V gene TRBV28; 9 bases are a match to TRBD2. In nucleotides, the CDR3 is TGTGCCAGCAGTTTATGGCGTTCCCTAGCGGGACCCACCGGGGAGCTGTTTTTT. It encodes CASSLWRSLAGPTGELFF.